This is a list of T cell receptor beta chains from one sample in a study of blood T cells in healthy people across ages. Each CDR3 protein is one row after TCRdb ran MiXCR on the 5' RACE reads. Of about 670,000 distinct CDR3 sequences listed, around 50% are singletons. The sample comprised blood. All receptors come from a woman over 75 in good health. Each CDR3 is given with its conserved first and last residue. D genes are given only for firm matches. Some rows have no size entry. The others give once, few or many, or a class for an expanded clone.

cdr3_length | j_call | clone_size | d_call | v_call | cdr3_aa | cdr3_nt
15 | TRBJ1-1 | NA | NA | TRBV15 | CATSRDKGFNTEAFF | TGTGCCACCAGCAGAGATAAGGGGTTCAACACTGAAGCTTTCTTT
11 | TRBJ1-1 | NA | NA | TRBV6-2/TRBV6-3 | CASSGRTEAFF | TGTGCCAGCAGTGGCCGCACTGAAGCTTTCTTT
14 | TRBJ2-1 | many | NA | TRBV20-1 | CSALNRAGHNEQFF | TGCAGTGCTCTTAACAGGGCCGGGCACAATGAGCAGTTCTTC
15 | TRBJ2-1 | NA | TRBD2 | TRBV3-1 | CASSQPGLADNEQFF | TGTGCCAGCAGCCAACCGGGACTAGCGGACAATGAGCAGTTCTTC
15 | TRBJ2-5 | NA | NA | TRBV28 | CALSGGLHGLGTQYF | TGTGCTTTATCCGGAGGACTGCATGGGTTAGGGACCCAGTACTTC
13 | TRBJ2-1 | NA | NA | TRBV24-1 | CATRDPNCNEQFF | TGTGCCACCAGGGACCCTAACTGCAATGAGCAGTTCTTC
14 | TRBJ2-7 | NA | TRBD2 | TRBV14 | CASNPSGGWYEQYF | TGTGCCAGCAATCCTAGCGGGGGATGGTACGAGCAGTACTTC
15 | TRBJ2-3 | many | NA | TRBV6-2/TRBV6-3 | CASSYRDFSTDTQYF | TGTGCCAGCAGCTACAGGGACTTTAGCACAGATACGCAGTATTTT
18 | TRBJ2-1 | few | NA | TRBV20-1 | CSALSSRFGAGVGGEQFF | TGCAGTGCTCTCTCCTCTAGGTTCGGAGCGGGCGTAGGGGGTGAGCAGTTCTTC
15 | TRBJ1-1 | few | TRBD1 | TRBV5-1 | CASSNEGGEYTEAFF | TGCGCCAGCAGCAACGAAGGGGGCGAGTACACTGAAGCTTTCTTT
17 | TRBJ2-1 | NA | NA | TRBV3-1 | CASSQGGLGSSYSEQFF | TGTGCCAGCAGCCAAGGGGGGTTAGGGAGCTCCTACAGTGAGCAGTTCTTC
18 | TRBJ2-6 | NA | NA | TRBV6-1 | CASSHSRDGGSGANVLTF | TGTGCCAGCAGCCACAGCCGGGACGGAGGCTCTGGGGCCAACGTCCTGACTTTC
15 | TRBJ1-2 | NA | NA | TRBV11-2 | CASSPSRQRSYGYTF | TGTGCCAGCAGCCCGAGCCGACAGCGAAGCTATGGCTACACCTTC
12 | TRBJ2-3 | NA | NA | TRBV12-3/TRBV12-4 | CASSRRADTQYF | TGTGCCAGCAGTCGGAGGGCAGATACGCAGTATTTT
15 | TRBJ1-2 | NA | NA | TRBV3-1 | CASSQEQGDLTGYTF | TGTGCCAGCAGCCAAGAGCAGGGAGACCTTACCGGCTACACCTTC
15 | TRBJ2-5 | few | TRBD1 | TRBV6-5 | CASSYGGSGGETQYF | TGTGCCAGCAGTTATGGTGGGTCAGGGGGAGAGACCCAGTACTTC
13 | TRBJ2-5 | many | NA | TRBV7-6 | CASSLWYLETQYF | TGTGCCAGCAGCTTGTGGTATTTGGAGACCCAGTACTTC
14 | TRBJ2-5 | few | NA | TRBV12-3/TRBV12-4 | CASMTSQLQETQYF | TGTGCCAGCATGACGAGCCAGTTACAAGAGACCCAGTACTTC
14 | TRBJ1-5 | NA | NA | TRBV3-1 | CASSLPGSSQPQHF | TGTGCCAGCAGCCTCCCCGGAAGCAGTCAGCCCCAGCATTTT
14 | TRBJ2-2 | many | TRBD1 | TRBV29-1 | CSGRTGMSTGELFF | TGCAGCGGAAGGACAGGGATGAGCACCGGGGAGCTGTTTTTT
14 | TRBJ2-7 | NA | TRBD1 | TRBV6-6 | CASRGDRGLHEQYF | TGTGCCAGCAGAGGGGACAGGGGGCTTCACGAGCAGTACTTC
13 | TRBJ2-5 | NA | NA | TRBV24-1 | CATSDAGRETQYF | TGTGCCACCAGCGACGCGGGGCGGGAGACCCAGTACTTC
10 | TRBJ2-3 | NA | NA | TRBV7-7 | CARPGDTQYF | TGTGCCAGGCCCGGAGATACGCAGTATTTT
17 | TRBJ2-5 | NA | NA | TRBV5-1 | CASSPRDSGSRTSEQYF | TGCGCCAGCAGCCCCCGTGATTCCGGGAGTCGAACTAGTGAGCAGTACTTC
13 | TRBJ2-3 | many | NA | TRBV20-1 | CSASVGSADTQYF | TGCAGTGCTAGTGTCGGGTCGGCAGATACGCAGTATTTT
12 | TRBJ2-4 | NA | NA | TRBV12-3/TRBV12-4 | CAALGNKNIQYF | TGTGCCGCTCTGGGGAACAAAAACATTCAGTACTTC
14 | TRBJ2-5 | NA | NA | TRBV7-9 | CASTKLVSYNEQYF | TGTGCCAGCACTAAACTAGTTTCCTACAATGAGCAGTACTTC
14 | TRBJ2-2 | many | NA | TRBV3-1 | CASKGAGNTGELFF | TGTGCCAGCAAAGGGGCGGGTAACACCGGGGAGCTGTTTTTT
16 | TRBJ2-2 | NA | TRBD2 | TRBV6-5 | CASSYLAGGYNGELFF | TGTGCCAGCAGTTACTTAGCGGGAGGGTATAACGGGGAGCTGTTTTTT